The rows below give T cell receptor beta chains drawn from one sample of a study of T cells in Graves' hyperthyroidism and ophthalmopathy. TCRdb redid the calling of the multiplex PCR reads with MiXCR, one entry per CDR3 protein. The sample carries around 420,000 distinct CDR3 sequences, roughly 13% recorded once. Sequencing was performed on blood. All receptors come from a woman aged 18-30 years with Graves' hyperthyroidism. Both conserved end residues are part of each CDR3. Each record gives: clone size, V gene, J gene, D gene, CDR3 protein, CDR3 DNA. The D gene is left open where the match is weak. Size values are once, few and many counts, or a class for expanded clones, and some rows have none.

>few|TRBV5-1|TRBJ2-2|NA
CASSSRFTPANTGELFF
TGCGCCAGCAGCTCCCGATTCACACCGGCCAACACCGGGGAGCTGTTTTTT
>NA|TRBV20-1|TRBJ2-1|TRBD1
CSATDRGDYNEQFF
TGCAGTGCAACGGACAGGGGGGACTACAATGAGCAGTTCTTC
>many|TRBV18|TRBJ1-6|NA
CASSPDRTNSPLHF
TGTGCCAGCTCACCAGACCGAACGAATTCACCCCTCCACTTT
>NA|TRBV28|TRBJ1-5|NA
CASKTGGGQPQHF
TGTGCCAGCAAAACCGGGGGAGGGCAGCCCCAGCATTTT
>NA|TRBV4-1|TRBJ1-5|NA
CASSQTASGQPQHF
TGCGCCAGCAGCCAGACAGCGTCGGGTCAGCCCCAGCATTTT
>many|TRBV6-1|TRBJ1-5|NA
CASSDFRSNQPQHF
TGTGCCAGCAGTGACTTTAGGAGCAATCAGCCCCAGCATTTT
>few|TRBV7-2|TRBJ2-6|NA
CASSLAAGVGANVLTF
TGTGCCAGCAGCTTAGCCGCAGGGGTCGGGGCCAACGTCCTGACTTTC
>NA|TRBV30|TRBJ1-5|NA
CAWSDRGGMSQPQHF
TGTGCCTGGAGCGACAGAGGAGGAATGAGTCAGCCCCAGCATTTT
>many|TRBV28|TRBJ2-3|TRBD2
CASTRKAGTSTDTQYF
TGTGCCAGCACCAGAAAAGCGGGAACTAGCACAGATACGCAGTATTTT
>once|TRBV11-2|TRBJ2-3|TRBD1
CASSARTGVTDTQYF
TGTGCCAGCAGCGCCAGGACAGGGGTCACAGATACGCAGTATTTT
>NA|TRBV27|TRBJ2-5|NA
CASSFLEGQGRQETQYF
TGTGCCAGCAGTTTCCTCGAGGGCCAGGGCCGCCAAGAGACCCAGTACTTC
>few|TRBV19|TRBJ1-5|TRBD1
CASSRQGITEPQHF
TGTGCCAGTAGTCGACAGGGTATTACTGAGCCCCAGCATTTT
>many|TRBV20-1|TRBJ2-7|TRBD2
CSARDLSGSQNYEQYF
TGCAGTGCTAGAGATTTGAGCGGGAGCCAAAATTACGAGCAGTACTTC
>many|TRBV18|TRBJ2-7|NA
CASSPDYEQYF
TGTGCCAGCAGTCCGGACTACGAGCAGTACTTC
>NA|TRBV20-1|TRBJ2-7|NA
CSARAEKRPSYEQYF
TGCAGTGCTAGAGCTGAGAAGCGCCCCTCCTACGAGCAGTACTTC
>many|TRBV5-1|TRBJ1-2|NA
CASSLSRSIYGYTF
TGCGCCAGCAGCTTGTCCAGATCCATCTATGGCTACACCTTC
>many|TRBV2|TRBJ2-2|NA
CAKGGRRANTGELFF
TGTGCCAAGGGGGGGAGGCGCGCGAACACCGGGGAGCTGTTTTTT
>many|TRBV12-5|TRBJ2-5|NA
CASGFGETQYF
TGTGCTAGTGGTTTCGGAGAGACCCAGTACTTC
>few|TRBV28|TRBJ2-2|NA
CASSLDTRYTGELFF
TGTGCCAGCAGTTTAGACACTAGATACACCGGGGAGCTGTTTTTT
>NA|TRBV27|TRBJ2-4|NA
CASSLSPGSAKNIQYF
TGTGCCAGCAGTTTATCGCCGGGCTCAGCCAAAAACATTCAGTACTTC
>few|TRBV10-3|TRBJ1-2|NA
CAISDLGGYGYTF
TGTGCCATCAGTGACCTGGGGGGGTATGGCTACACCTTC
>few|TRBV6-2/TRBV6-3|TRBJ2-7|NA
CASSYIPLDRRDDYEQYF
TGTGCCAGCAGTTATATCCCTCTCGACAGGAGAGATGACTACGAGCAGTACTTC
>NA|TRBV12-3/TRBV12-4|TRBJ1-4|TRBD1
CASSQYTGGEKLFF
TGTGCCAGCAGCCAATACACAGGGGGCGAAAAACTGTTTTTT
>NA|TRBV12-3/TRBV12-4|TRBJ1-3|TRBD1
CASRFTGASGNTIYF
TGTGCCAGCAGATTTACAGGGGCGTCTGGAAACACCATATATTTT
>NA|TRBV28|TRBJ2-7|TRBD2
CASSFSGKTYEQYF
TGTGCCAGCAGTTTTAGCGGGAAAACCTACGAGCAGTACTTC
>few|TRBV9|TRBJ1-2|NA
CASSALTGANYGYTF
TGTGCCAGCAGCGCCCTCACTGGGGCGAACTATGGCTACACCTTC
>many|TRBV28|TRBJ1-1|NA
CASSLTGTENTEAFF
TGTGCCAGCAGTTTAACCGGGACGGAGAACACTGAAGCTTTCTTT
>many|TRBV7-3|TRBJ2-7|TRBD1
CASSPPYFRDRGAEQYF
TGTGCCAGCAGCCCGCCCTACTTCCGGGACAGGGGTGCCGAGCAGTACTTC
>NA|TRBV28|TRBJ2-5|NA
CASSPPQGQETQYF
TGTGCCAGCAGCCCCCCCCAGGGGCAAGAGACCCAGTACTTC
>many|TRBV28|TRBJ2-3|NA
CATLYAGTDTQYF
TGTGCCACCCTGTATGCGGGAACAGATACGCAGTATTTT
>few|TRBV4-1|TRBJ1-2|NA
CASSQAVHSDYGYTF
TGCGCCAGCAGCCAAGCAGTACACTCGGACTATGGCTACACCTTC
>NA|TRBV20-1|TRBJ2-2|NA
CSARDFKDNVYTGELFF
TGCAGTGCTAGAGATTTTAAGGACAACGTTTACACCGGGGAGCTGTTTTTT
>many|TRBV20-1|TRBJ2-7|TRBD2
CSASPLLAGGTYEQYF
TGCAGTGCTAGCCCCTTACTAGCGGGAGGGACCTACGAGCAGTACTTC
>many|TRBV18|TRBJ2-3|NA
CASSRGATDTQYF
TGTGCCAGCTCAAGGGGGGCCACAGATACGCAGTATTTT
>few|TRBV20-1|TRBJ1-3|NA
CSATAGANTIYF
TGCAGTGCTACGGCAGGTGCAAACACCATATATTTT
>few|TRBV7-9|TRBJ2-7|NA
CASTPRETPSSYEQYF
TGTGCCAGCACCCCAAGGGAGACCCCGAGCTCCTACGAGCAGTACTTC
>many|TRBV28|TRBJ1-4|NA
CASSLSEKLFF
TGTGCCAGCAGTTTAAGTGAAAAACTGTTTTTT
>many|TRBV5-1|TRBJ2-7|NA
CASRDSTAYEQYF
TGCGCCAGCAGGGACAGTACAGCCTACGAGCAGTACTTC
>few|TRBV11-3|TRBJ1-6|NA
CASSLYPEAPLHF
TGTGCCAGCAGCTTATACCCAGAGGCACCCCTCCACTTT
>few|TRBV7-8|TRBJ2-2|NA
CASSPSSVTGELFF
TGTGCCAGCAGCCCATCTAGCGTAACCGGGGAGCTGTTTTTT
>many|TRBV28|TRBJ1-6|NA
CASSRGQFYNSPLHF
TGTGCCAGCAGTCGAGGACAGTTCTATAATTCACCCCTCCACTTT
>NA|TRBV7-2|TRBJ2-4|TRBD2
CASSASFGLAGELAKNIQYF
TGTGCCAGCAGCGCTTCCTTCGGACTAGCGGGAGAACTAGCCAAAAACATTCAGTACTTC
>few|TRBV20-1|TRBJ1-1|NA
CSAFPHIMNTEAFF
TGCAGTGCCTTCCCCCATATAATGAACACTGAAGCTTTCTTT
>many|TRBV6-1|TRBJ2-7|NA
CASGPNGPYEQYF
TGTGCCAGCGGCCCGAACGGGCCCTACGAGCAGTACTTC
>few|TRBV25-1|TRBJ2-2|NA
CASSDPSKGLNTGELFF
TGTGCCAGCAGTGACCCCTCGAAGGGACTGAACACCGGGGAGCTGTTTTTT
>NA|TRBV19|TRBJ2-7|TRBD1
CASSWGQGLGEQYF
TGTGCCAGTAGTTGGGGACAGGGGCTCGGAGAGCAGTACTTC
>many|TRBV27|TRBJ1-6|NA
CASSYDGTQSPLHF
TGTGCCAGCAGTTACGACGGGACTCAGTCACCCCTCCACTTT
>few|TRBV12-5|TRBJ1-3|NA
CASGLPPGTPGNTIYF
TGTGCTAGTGGTTTGCCACCCGGGACACCCGGAAACACCATATATTTT
>many|TRBV6-1|TRBJ1-5|NA
CASLPTRRSNQPQHF
TGTGCCAGCCTCCCGACCAGGCGGAGCAATCAGCCCCAGCATTTT
>many|TRBV9|TRBJ1-2|NA
CASSVATGRGVDGYTF
TGTGCCAGCAGCGTAGCTACGGGCAGGGGCGTCGATGGCTACACCTTC
>many|TRBV20-1|TRBJ2-5|TRBD2
CSARDPSASGRARETQYF
TGCAGTGCTAGAGACCCATCGGCTAGCGGGAGGGCCCGGGAGACCCAGTACTTC